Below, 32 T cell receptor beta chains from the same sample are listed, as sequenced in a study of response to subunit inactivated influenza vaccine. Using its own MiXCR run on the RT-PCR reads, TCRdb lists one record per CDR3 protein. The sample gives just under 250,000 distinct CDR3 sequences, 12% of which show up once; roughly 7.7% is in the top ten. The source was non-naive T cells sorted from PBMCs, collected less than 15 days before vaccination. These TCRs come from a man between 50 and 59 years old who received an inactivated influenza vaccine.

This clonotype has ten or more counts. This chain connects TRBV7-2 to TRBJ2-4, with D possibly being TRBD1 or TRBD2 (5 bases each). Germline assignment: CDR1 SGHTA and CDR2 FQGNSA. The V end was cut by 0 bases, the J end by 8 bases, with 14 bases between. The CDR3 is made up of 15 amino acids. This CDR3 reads CASSLAAGSGDIQYF. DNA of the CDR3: TGTGCCAGCAGCTTAGCGGCAGGGAGCGGTGACATTCAGTACTTC.

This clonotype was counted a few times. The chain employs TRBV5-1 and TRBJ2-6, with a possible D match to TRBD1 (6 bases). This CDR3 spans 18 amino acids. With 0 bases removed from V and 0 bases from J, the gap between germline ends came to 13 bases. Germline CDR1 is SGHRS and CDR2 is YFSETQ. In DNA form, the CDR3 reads TGCGCCAGCAGCTTGGGGACAGCTCCTAACTCTGGGGCCAACGTCCTGACTTTC. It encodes CASSLGTAPNSGANVLTF.

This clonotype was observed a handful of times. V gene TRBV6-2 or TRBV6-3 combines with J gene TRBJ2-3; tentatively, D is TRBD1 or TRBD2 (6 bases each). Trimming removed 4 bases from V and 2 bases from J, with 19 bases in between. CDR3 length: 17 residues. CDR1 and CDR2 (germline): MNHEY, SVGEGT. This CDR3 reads CASSSPRGDKATDTQYF. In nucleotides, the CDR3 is TGTGCCAGCAGTTCCCCCCGCGGGGACAAGGCCACAGATACGCAGTATTTT.

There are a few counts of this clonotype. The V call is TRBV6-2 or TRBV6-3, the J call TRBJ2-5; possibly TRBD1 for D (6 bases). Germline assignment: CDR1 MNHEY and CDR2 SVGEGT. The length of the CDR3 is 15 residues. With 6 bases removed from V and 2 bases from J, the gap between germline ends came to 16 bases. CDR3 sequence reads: CASSRRSGAQETQYF. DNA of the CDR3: TGTGCCAGCAGCCGAAGGTCAGGGGCACAAGAGACCCAGTACTTC.

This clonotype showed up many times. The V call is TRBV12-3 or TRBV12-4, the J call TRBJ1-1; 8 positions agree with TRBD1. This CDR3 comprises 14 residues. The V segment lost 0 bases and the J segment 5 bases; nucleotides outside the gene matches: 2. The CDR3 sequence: CASSLADRVTEAFF. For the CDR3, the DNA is TGTGCCAGCAGTTTAGCGGACAGGGTTACTGAAGCTTTCTTT.

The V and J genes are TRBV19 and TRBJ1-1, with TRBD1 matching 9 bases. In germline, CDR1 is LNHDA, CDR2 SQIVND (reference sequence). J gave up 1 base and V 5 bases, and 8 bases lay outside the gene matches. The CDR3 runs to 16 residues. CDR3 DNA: TGTGCCAGTAGTCCCAGGGGGGACAGGGCGAACACTGAAGCTTTCTTT. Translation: CASSPRGDRANTEAFF.

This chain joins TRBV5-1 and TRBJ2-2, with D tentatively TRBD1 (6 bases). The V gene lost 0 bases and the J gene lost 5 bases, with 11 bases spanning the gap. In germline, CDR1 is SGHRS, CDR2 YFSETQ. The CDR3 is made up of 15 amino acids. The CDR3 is CASSLVQTGTGELFF. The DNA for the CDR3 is TGCGCCAGCAGCTTGGTCCAAACAGGGACCGGGGAGCTGTTTTTT.

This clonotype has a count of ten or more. The CDR3 spells CASSHHDRGYGYTF. The CDR3 DNA reads TGCGCCAGCAGCCACCACGACAGGGGCTATGGCTACACCTTC. V usage is TRBV4-1 and J usage is TRBJ1-2; 8 bases match TRBD1. Germline trimming cut 3 bases from V and 4 bases from J; bases unmatched to any gene: 4. Germline values: CDR1 MGHRA, CDR2 YSYEKL. CDR3 length equals 14 residues.

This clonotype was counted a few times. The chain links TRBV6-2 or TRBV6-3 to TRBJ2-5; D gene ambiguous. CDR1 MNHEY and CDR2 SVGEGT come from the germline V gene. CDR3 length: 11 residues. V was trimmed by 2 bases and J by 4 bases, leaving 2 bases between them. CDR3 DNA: TGTGCCAGCAGTTACATAGAGACCCAGTACTTC. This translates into CASSYIETQYF.

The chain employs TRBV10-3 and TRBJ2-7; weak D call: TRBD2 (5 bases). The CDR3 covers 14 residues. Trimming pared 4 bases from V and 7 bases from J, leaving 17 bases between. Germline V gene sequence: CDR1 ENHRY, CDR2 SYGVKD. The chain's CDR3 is CAISGTTKTGEQYF. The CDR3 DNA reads TGTGCCATCAGTGGAACGACGAAGACGGGAGAGCAGTACTTC.

In DNA form, the CDR3 reads TGTGCCTGGGCTCCCCCAAGTGGACTAGCGTCGGGCTATGAGCAGTTCTTC. Protein: CAWAPPSGLASGYEQFF. The J gene is TRBJ2-1, the V gene TRBV30, with 9 bases identical to TRBD2. Germline lookup yields CDR1 GTSNPN and CDR2 SVGIG (reference sequence). Losses at the gene ends were 5 bases for V and 8 bases for J; bases not matched to a gene: 19. This CDR3 is built from 17 residues.

CDR3 residues: CASSRLAGNYEQYF. The CDR3 DNA sequence: TGTGCCAGCAGCAGACTAGCGGGAAACTACGAGCAGTACTTC. V and J are TRBV12-3 or TRBV12-4 and TRBJ2-7, with 11 positions matching TRBD2. The CDR3 is 14 residues long. With V trimmed by 6 bases and J by 3 bases, 4 bases remained unmatched.

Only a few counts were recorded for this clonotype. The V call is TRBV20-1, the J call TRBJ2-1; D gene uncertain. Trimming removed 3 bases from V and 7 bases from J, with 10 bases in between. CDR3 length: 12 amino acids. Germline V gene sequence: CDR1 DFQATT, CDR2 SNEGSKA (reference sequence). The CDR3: CSASGSLNEQFF. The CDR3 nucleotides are TGCAGTGCTAGCGGTAGCTTAAATGAGCAGTTCTTC.

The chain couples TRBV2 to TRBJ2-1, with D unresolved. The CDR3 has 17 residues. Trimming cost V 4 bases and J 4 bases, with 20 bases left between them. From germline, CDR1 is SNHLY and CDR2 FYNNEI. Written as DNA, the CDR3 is TGTGCCAGCAGTGGAAGCCTAGGACCCCCGCCATACAATGAGCAGTTCTTC. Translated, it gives CASSGSLGPPPYNEQFF.

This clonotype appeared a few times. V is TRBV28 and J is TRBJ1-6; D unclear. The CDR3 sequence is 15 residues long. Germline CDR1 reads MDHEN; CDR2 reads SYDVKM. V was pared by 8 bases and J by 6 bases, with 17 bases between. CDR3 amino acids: CASDRTGVSNSPLHF. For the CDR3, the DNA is TGTGCCAGCGATAGAACGGGCGTCAGTAATTCACCCCTCCACTTT.

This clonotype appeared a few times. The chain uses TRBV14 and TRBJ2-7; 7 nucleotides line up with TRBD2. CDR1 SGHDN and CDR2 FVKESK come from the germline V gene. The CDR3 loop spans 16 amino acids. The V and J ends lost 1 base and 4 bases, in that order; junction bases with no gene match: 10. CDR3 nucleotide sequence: TGTGCCAGCAGCCAAGGGAGCGGGGCAGTTAAGTACGAGCAGTACTTC. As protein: CASSQGSGAVKYEQYF.

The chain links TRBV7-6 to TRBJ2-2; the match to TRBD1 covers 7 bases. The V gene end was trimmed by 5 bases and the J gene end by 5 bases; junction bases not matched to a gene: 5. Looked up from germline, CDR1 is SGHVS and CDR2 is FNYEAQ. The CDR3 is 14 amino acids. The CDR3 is CASSRKQGTGELFF. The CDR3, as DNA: TGTGCCAGCAGCCGAAAACAGGGGACCGGGGAGCTGTTTTTT.

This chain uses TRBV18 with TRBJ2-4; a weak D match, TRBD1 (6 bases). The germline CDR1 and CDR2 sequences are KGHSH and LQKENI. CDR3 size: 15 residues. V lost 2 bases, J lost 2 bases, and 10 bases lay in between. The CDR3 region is CASSPDWDTKNIQYF. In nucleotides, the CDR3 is TGTGCCAGCTCACCAGACTGGGACACCAAAAACATTCAGTACTTC. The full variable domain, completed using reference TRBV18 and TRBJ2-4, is NAGVMQNPRHLVRRRGQEARLRCSPMKGHSHVYWYRQLPEEGLKFMVYLQKENIIDESGMPKERFSAEFPKEGPSILRIQQVVRGDSAAYFCASSPDWDTKNIQYFGAGTRLSVL.

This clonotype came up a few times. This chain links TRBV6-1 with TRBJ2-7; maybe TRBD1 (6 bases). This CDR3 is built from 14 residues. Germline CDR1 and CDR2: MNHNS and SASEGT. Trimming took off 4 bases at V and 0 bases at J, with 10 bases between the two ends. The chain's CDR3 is CASSVGTFSYEQYF. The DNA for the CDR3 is TGTGCCAGCAGTGTCGGGACATTCTCCTACGAGCAGTACTTC.

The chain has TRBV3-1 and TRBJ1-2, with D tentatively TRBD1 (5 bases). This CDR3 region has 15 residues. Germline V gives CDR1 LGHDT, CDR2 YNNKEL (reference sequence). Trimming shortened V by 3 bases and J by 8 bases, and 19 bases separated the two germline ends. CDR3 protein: CASSQRDPAVAGYTF. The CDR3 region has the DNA TGTGCCAGCAGCCAGAGGGACCCAGCGGTTGCGGGCTACACCTTC. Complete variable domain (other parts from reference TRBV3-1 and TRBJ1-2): DTAVSQTPKYLVTQMGNDKSIKCEQNLGHDTMYWYKQDSKKFLKIMFSYNNKELIINETVPNRFSPKSPDKAHLNLHINSLELGDSAVYFCASSQRDPAVAGYTFGSGTRLTVV.

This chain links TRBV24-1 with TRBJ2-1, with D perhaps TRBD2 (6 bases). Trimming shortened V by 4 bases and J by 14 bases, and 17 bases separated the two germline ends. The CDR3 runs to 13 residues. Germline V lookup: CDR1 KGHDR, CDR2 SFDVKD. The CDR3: CATSEAGKPREFF. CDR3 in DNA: TGTGCCACCAGTGAGGCGGGAAAGCCTCGGGAGTTCTTC.

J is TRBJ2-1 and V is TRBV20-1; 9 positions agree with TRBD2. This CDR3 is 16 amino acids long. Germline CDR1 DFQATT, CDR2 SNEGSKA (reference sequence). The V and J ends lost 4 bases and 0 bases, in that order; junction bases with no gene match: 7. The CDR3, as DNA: TGCAGTGCTATAGTGGGCGGGAGGGGCTCCTACAATGAGCAGTTCTTC. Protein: CSAIVGGRGSYNEQFF.

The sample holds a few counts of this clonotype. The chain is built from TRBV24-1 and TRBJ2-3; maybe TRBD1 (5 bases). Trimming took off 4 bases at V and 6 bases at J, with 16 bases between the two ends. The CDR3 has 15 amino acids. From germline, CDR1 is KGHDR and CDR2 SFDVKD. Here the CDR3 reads CATSDPGDSGDTQYF. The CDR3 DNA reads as TGTGCCACCAGTGACCCCGGAGACAGTGGGGATACGCAGTATTTT.

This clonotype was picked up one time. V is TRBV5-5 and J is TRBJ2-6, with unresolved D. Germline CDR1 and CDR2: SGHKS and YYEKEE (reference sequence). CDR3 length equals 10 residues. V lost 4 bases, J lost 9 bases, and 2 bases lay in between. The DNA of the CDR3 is TGTGCCAGCAGCCTCAACGTCCTGACTTTC. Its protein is CASSLNVLTF. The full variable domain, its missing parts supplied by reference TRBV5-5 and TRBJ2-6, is DAGVTQSPTHLIKTRGQQVTLRCSPISGHKSVSWYQQVLGQGPQFIFQYYEKEERGRGNFPDRFSARQFPNYSSELNVNALLLGDSALYLCASSLNVLTFGAGSRLTVL.

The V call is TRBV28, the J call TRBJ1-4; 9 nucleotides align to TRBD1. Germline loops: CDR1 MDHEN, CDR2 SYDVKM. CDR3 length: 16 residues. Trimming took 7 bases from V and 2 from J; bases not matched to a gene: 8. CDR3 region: CASTTGGAWTNEKLFF. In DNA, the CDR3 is TGTGCCAGCACAACAGGGGGCGCGTGGACTAATGAAAAACTGTTTTTT.

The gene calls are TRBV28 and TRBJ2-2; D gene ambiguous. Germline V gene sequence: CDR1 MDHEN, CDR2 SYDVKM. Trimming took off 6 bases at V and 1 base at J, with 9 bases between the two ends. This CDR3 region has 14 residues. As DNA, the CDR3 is TGTGCCAGCAGCCCCTACATGAACACCGGGGAGCTGTTTTTT. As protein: CASSPYMNTGELFF. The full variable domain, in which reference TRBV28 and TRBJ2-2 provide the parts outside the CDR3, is DVKVTQSSRYLVKRTGEKVFLECVQDMDHENMFWYRQDPGLGLRLIYFSYDVKMKEKGDIPEGYSVSREKKERFSLILESASTNQTSMYLCASSPYMNTGELFFGEGSRLTVL.

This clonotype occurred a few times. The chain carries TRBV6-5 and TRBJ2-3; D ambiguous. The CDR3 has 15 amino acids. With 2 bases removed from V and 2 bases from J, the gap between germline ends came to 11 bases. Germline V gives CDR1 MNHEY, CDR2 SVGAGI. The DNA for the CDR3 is TGTGCCAGCAGTTACCGTGGCAGCCACACAGATACGCAGTATTTT. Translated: CASSYRGSHTDTQYF.

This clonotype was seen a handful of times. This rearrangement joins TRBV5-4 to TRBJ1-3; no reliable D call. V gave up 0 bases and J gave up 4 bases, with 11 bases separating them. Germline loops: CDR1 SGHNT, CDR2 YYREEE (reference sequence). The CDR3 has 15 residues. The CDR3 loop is CASSLEAGAGNTIYF. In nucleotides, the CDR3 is TGTGCCAGCAGCTTGGAAGCGGGAGCGGGAAACACCATATATTTT.

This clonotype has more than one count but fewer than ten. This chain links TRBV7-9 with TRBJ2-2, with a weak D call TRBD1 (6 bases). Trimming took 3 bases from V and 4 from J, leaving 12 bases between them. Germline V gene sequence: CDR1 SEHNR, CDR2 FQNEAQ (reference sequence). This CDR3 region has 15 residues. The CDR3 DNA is TGTGCCAGCAGCTTCGACGGACAGTTCACCGGGGAGCTGTTTTTT. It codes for CASSFDGQFTGELFF.

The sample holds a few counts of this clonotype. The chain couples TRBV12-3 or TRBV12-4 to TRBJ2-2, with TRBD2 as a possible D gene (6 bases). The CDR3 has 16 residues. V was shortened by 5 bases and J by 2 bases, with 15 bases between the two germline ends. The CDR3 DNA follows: TGTGCCAGCAGTCCAACTAGCCGAGGAAACACCGGGGAGCTGTTTTTT. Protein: CASSPTSRGNTGELFF.

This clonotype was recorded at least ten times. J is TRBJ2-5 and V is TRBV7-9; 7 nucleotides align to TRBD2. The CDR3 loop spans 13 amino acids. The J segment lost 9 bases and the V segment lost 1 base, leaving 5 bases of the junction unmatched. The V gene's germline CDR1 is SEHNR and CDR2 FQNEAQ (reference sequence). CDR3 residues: CASSLDLAGAQYF. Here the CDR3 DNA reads TGTGCCAGCAGCTTAGACCTGGCGGGGGCCCAGTACTTC.

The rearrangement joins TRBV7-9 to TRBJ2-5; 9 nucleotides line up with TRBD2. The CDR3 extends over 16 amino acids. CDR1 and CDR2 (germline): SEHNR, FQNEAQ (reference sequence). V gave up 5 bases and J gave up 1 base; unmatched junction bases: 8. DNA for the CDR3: TGTGCCAGCAGCACGACAGCGGGAGGAACCCAAGAGACCCAGTACTTC. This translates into CASSTTAGGTQETQYF. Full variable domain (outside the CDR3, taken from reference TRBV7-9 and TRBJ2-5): DTGVSQNPRHKITKRGQNVTFRCDPISEHNRLYWYRQTLGQGPEFLTYFQNEAQLEKSRLLSDRFSAERPKGSFSTLEIQRTEQGDSAMYLCASSTTAGGTQETQYFGPGTRLLVL.